The clone carrying this TCR beta chain was recorded a few times. Its antigen remains unidentified. Time point denoted: late sampling 161 to 241 days after vaccination in a few convalescent patients. Treatment denoted: roughly 10-day PBMC culture with coronavirus spike peptide pools or control peptides (ViraFEST assay). The CDR3 has 15 residues. The V gene end was trimmed by 5 bases and the J gene end by 2 bases; junction bases not matched to a gene: 8. Looked up from germline, CDR1 is SEHNR and CDR2 is FQNEAQ (reference sequence). Sequence data for DNA of cultured CD4+ T cells were generated by the Oncomine TCR Beta short-read assay. TCRdb reprocessed the PCR reads with MiXCR, giving one entry per CDR3 protein. The sample contains roughly 23,000 distinct CDR3 sequences, 42% of which appear only once. These data belong to a study of vaccination and CD4 T cells after COVID-19.

The input for sequencing was CD4+ T cells from blood, cultured in vitro, taken about 7 months after SARS-CoV-2 vaccination. The TCR was taken from a human donor who had recovered from COVID-19. The chain couples TRBV7-9 to TRBJ2-5, with 7 positions matching TRBD1. This CDR3 reads CASSTSGQEQETQYF. The CDR3 nucleotides are TGTGCCAGCAGCACGTCCGGACAGGAGCAAGAGACCCAGTACTTC.